The T cell receptor (beta chain) under discussion was sequenced for a study of T cells in localized non-small cell lung cancer. General study results and limits: Heterogeneity remains possible, as sequencing covered one tumor region only. In uninvolved adjacent lung, T cell clonality reached its highest value, exceeding tumor. Appearance in adjacent lung was seen for a median about 60 of the top 100 tumor clones.

CDR3 length: 15 amino acids. Looked up from germline, CDR1 is PRHDT and CDR2 is FYEKMQ (reference sequence). V lost 0 bases and J 8 bases, leaving 13 bases between the germline ends. Generated by immunoSEQ multiplex PCR, the TCRdb table keeps only in-frame clones and is missing some. The sample records around 24,000 clones, roughly 84% being singletons. On this clone itself: What it binds is unknown.

The V call is TRBV13, the J call TRBJ1-4, with D uncertain. The source is a man aged 40-75 years with stage II lung adenocarcinoma. Sequences were derived from PBMCs, sampled before any cancer treatment. The CDR3 bases are TGTGCCAGCAGCTTAGGAGTCAGCCAAAACGAAAAACTGTTTTTT. Protein product: CASSLGVSQNEKLFF.